The rows below give T cell receptor beta chains drawn from one sample of a study of blood T cells in healthy people across ages. TCRdb used MiXCR to reprocess the 5' RACE reads, holding one entry per CDR3 protein. The top ten clones hold around 41% of a sample with 750,000 to 950,000 distinct CDR3 sequences, about 53% of them seen once. Sequenced sample: blood. The source of these receptors is a man aged 80 or over in good health. CDR3s include the opening cysteine and the closing phenylalanine or tryptophan. D genes are given only for firm matches. A row's size may be missing; if present it is once, few, many or a size class.

size | J | V | D | CDR3 | DNA
- | TRBJ2-5 | TRBV29-1 | - | CSEHAGGETQYF | TGCAGCGAGCACGCAGGGGGGGAGACCCAGTACTTC
- | TRBJ1-2 | TRBV20-1 | - | CSARDFRGTYGYTF | TGCAGTGCTAGAGATTTCCGGGGGACCTATGGCTACACCTTC
few | TRBJ1-1 | TRBV10-3 | - | CAISESGGVTNTEAFF | TGTGCCATCAGTGAGTCAGGGGGAGTGACGAACACTGAAGCTTTCTTT
- | TRBJ2-5 | TRBV7-8 | TRBD2 | CASSPSGRQETQYF | TGTGCCAGCTCCCCTAGCGGGAGGCAAGAGACCCAGTACTTC
- | TRBJ2-2 | TRBV12-5 | - | CASGLVRNGPGELFF | TGTGCTAGTGGTTTGGTACGTAATGGGCCCGGGGAGCTGTTTTTT
- | TRBJ2-7 | TRBV27 | TRBD2 | CASSFGGGRGEQYF | TGTGCCAGCAGTTTTGGCGGCGGGAGAGGCGAGCAGTACTTC
- | TRBJ2-3 | TRBV20-1 | - | CSARVPKGNHRYAYF | TGCAGTGCTAGAGTCCCTAAGGGGAATCACAGATACGCGTATTTT
- | TRBJ2-3 | TRBV28 | TRBD1 | CASSFPQGARYTQYF | TGTGCCAGCAGTTTCCCACAGGGGGCGCGATATACGCAGTATTTT
- | TRBJ2-6 | TRBV12-3/TRBV12-4 | TRBD2 | CASSLGTSGSSGANVLTF | TGTGCCAGCAGTTTAGGGACTAGCGGGAGCTCTGGGGCCAACGTCCTGACTTTC
few | TRBJ1-2 | TRBV29-1 | - | CSASGQPGNGYTF | TGCAGCGCTTCCGGACAGCCCGGGAATGGCTACACCTTC
- | TRBJ1-5 | TRBV27 | - | CASSVRQVNQPQHF | TGTGCCAGCAGTGTAAGACAGGTCAATCAGCCCCAGCATTTT
few | TRBJ2-7 | TRBV7-6 | - | CASSFTGNEQYF | TGTGCCAGCAGCTTTACGGGTAACGAGCAGTACTTC
- | TRBJ2-7 | TRBV10-2 | TRBD1 | CASSERDRGPGEQYF | TGCGCCAGCAGTGAAAGGGACAGGGGGCCGGGGGAGCAGTACTTC
few | TRBJ2-5 | TRBV25-1 | - | CASSDTAGTQYF | TGTGCCAGCAGCGACACGGCGGGGACCCAGTACTTC
- | TRBJ1-1 | TRBV3-1 | - | CASSQRGRAEAFF | TGTGCCAGCAGCCAAAGGGGCAGGGCTGAAGCTTTCTTT
- | TRBJ2-1 | TRBV20-1 | TRBD2 | CSVLSSGRPLNEQFF | TGCAGTGTTTTGTCTAGCGGGAGGCCACTTAATGAGCAGTTCTTC
- | TRBJ2-2 | TRBV12-3/TRBV12-4 | - | CASSLVVTRDTGELFF | TGTGCCAGCAGTTTAGTTGTGACTAGAGACACCGGGGAGCTGTTTTTT
- | TRBJ1-4 | TRBV12-3/TRBV12-4 | - | CASSLFSNEKLFF | TGTGCCAGCAGTTTGTTCAGTAATGAAAAACTGTTTTTT
few | TRBJ2-5 | TRBV6-5 | - | CASSYPDETQYF | TGTGCCAGCAGTTACCCCGATGAGACCCAGTACTTC
- | TRBJ2-7 | TRBV20-1 | TRBD2 | CSARDPSGTGGPYEQYF | TGCAGTGCTAGAGATCCCTCCGGGACGGGAGGGCCCTACGAGCAGTACTTC
- | TRBJ2-5 | TRBV10-3 | TRBD2 | CAIGTSGVRETQYF | TGTGCCATCGGGACTAGCGGGGTCCGGGAGACCCAGTACTTC
- | TRBJ1-1 | TRBV5-1 | - | CASSPRRWSNTEAFF | TGCGCCAGCAGCCCTAGAAGGTGGTCGAACACTGAAGCTTTCTTT
- | TRBJ2-2 | TRBV20-1 | - | CSAGLSDRDTGELFF | TGCAGTGCCGGATTGTCGGACAGAGACACCGGGGAGCTGTTTTTT
- | TRBJ2-1 | TRBV18 | - | CASSPQVGDEQFF | TGTGCCAGCTCACCACAGGTGGGCGATGAGCAGTTCTTC
- | TRBJ2-1 | TRBV7-2 | - | CASSLKARALLDEQFF | TGTGCCAGCAGCTTAAAGGCCCGGGCTCTCTTGGATGAGCAGTTCTTC
- | TRBJ1-5 | TRBV28 | - | CASSPRGGVAPDQPQHF | TGTGCCAGCAGTCCCCGGGGGGGAGTTGCCCCTGATCAGCCCCAGCATTTT
- | TRBJ2-1 | TRBV5-5 | TRBD1 | CASSKRTGASYNEQFF | TGTGCCAGCAGCAAGCGGACAGGCGCTTCCTACAATGAGCAGTTCTTC
- | TRBJ1-1 | TRBV30 | - | CAWSPLGVATEAFF | TGTGCCTGGAGTCCCCTGGGGGTGGCCACTGAAGCTTTCTTT
- | TRBJ2-5 | TRBV20-1 | TRBD2 | CCARVTAGGLQETQYF | TGCTGTGCTAGAGTAACAGCGGGAGGGCTCCAAGAGACCCAGTACTTC
once | TRBJ2-4 | TRBV5-1 | - | CASSPTSVGSGNIQYF | TGCGCCAGCAGCCCAACAAGCGTGGGTTCGGGAAACATTCAGTACTTC
- | TRBJ2-2 | TRBV7-9 | - | CASSLAGPNTGELFF | TGTGCCAGCAGCTTAGCAGGGCCCAACACCGGGGAGCTGTTTTTT
once | TRBJ1-5 | TRBV28 | - | CASKGGQGLYQPQHF | TGTGCCAGCAAGGGGGGCCAAGGGCTATATCAGCCCCAGCATTTT
- | TRBJ2-3 | TRBV4-1 | - | CASSQDQGIGDTQYF | TGCGCCAGCAGCCAAGACCAAGGGATCGGAGATACGCAGTATTTT
- | TRBJ2-5 | TRBV12-5 | - | CASGARRAPGVRETQYF | TGTGCTAGTGGTGCCCGACGAGCCCCGGGAGTACGTGAGACCCAGTACTTC
- | TRBJ1-2 | TRBV29-1 | - | CSVEFGGFNGYTF | TGCAGCGTTGAATTTGGGGGATTCAATGGCTACACCTTC
- | TRBJ2-3 | TRBV24-1 | - | CATSDSAQGIHRYAYF | TGTGCCACCAGTGATTCGGCCCAGGGAATTCACAGATACGCGTATTTT
few | TRBJ2-3 | TRBV9 | - | CASSVLQGPPQNTQYF | TGTGCCAGCAGCGTACTTCAAGGACCACCCCAAAATACGCAGTATTTT
- | TRBJ2-7 | TRBV27 | - | CASRGFWKERVSYNEQYF | TGTGCCAGCAGGGGGTTTTGGAAGGAGCGGGTCTCCTACAATGAGCAGTACTTC
- | TRBJ2-3 | TRBV4-3 | - | CASSQEYRTSTDTQYF | TGCGCCAGCAGCCAAGAATACAGAACTAGCACAGATACGCAGTATTTT